What follows are 24 T cell receptor beta chains derived from one specimen sequenced in a study of blood T cell repertoires in COVID-19. The table came from immunoSEQ multiplex PCR; TCRdb's copy has only in-frame clones and leaves some out. This sample carries tens of thousands of clones, around 85% of them seen once, and the ten largest clones take over 15%. Source material: peripheral blood. These receptors all come from an older man with active COVID-19.

The CDR3 DNA follows: TGCAGCGTTGAACGGGAGACCCAGTACTTC. Amino acids: CSVERETQYF. The chain links TRBV29-1 to TRBJ2-5; D uncertain. Deletions cut 2 bases from V and 5 bases from J, with 3 bases between. CDR3 size: 10 residues. Germline CDR1 SQVTM, CDR2 ANQGSEA.

The V and J genes are TRBV5-1 and TRBJ2-5; 7 bases are shared with TRBD2. Germline V gives CDR1 SGHRS, CDR2 YFSETQ. This CDR3 spans 13 amino acids. V shed 4 bases and J 3 bases; nucleotides not matched to a gene: 3. CDR3 sequence: CASSDLAEETQYF. As DNA, the CDR3 is TGCGCCAGCAGCGATCTAGCGGAAGAGACCCAGTACTTC.

This chain joins TRBV6-1 and TRBJ2-7, with 11 bases that match TRBD2. Trimming at V came to 2 bases and at J to 2 bases, leaving 5 bases not matched to a gene. Per the germline V gene, CDR1 is MNHNS and CDR2 is SASEGT. This CDR3 has 16 amino acids. CDR3 amino acids: CASSEPPSGGPYEQYF. The DNA for the CDR3 is TGTGCCAGCAGTGAACCTCCTAGCGGGGGGCCCTACGAGCAGTACTTC.

The J gene is TRBJ1-6, the V gene TRBV28; 7 positions agree with TRBD1. The length of the CDR3 is 16 residues. Germline V gene lookup returns CDR1 MDHEN and CDR2 SYDVKM. V was clipped by 3 bases and J by 3 bases; unmatched bases: 5. CDR3 nucleotide sequence: TGTGCCAGCAGTTTTATAGGGGGCGGCTATAATTCACCCCTCCACTTT. It specifies CASSFIGGGYNSPLHF. The full variable domain, rest sourced from reference TRBV28 and TRBJ1-6, is DVKVTQSSRYLVKRTGEKVFLECVQDMDHENMFWYRQDPGLGLRLIYFSYDVKMKEKGDIPEGYSVSREKKERFSLILESASTNQTSMYLCASSFIGGGYNSPLHFGNGTRLTVT.

CDR3 loop: CASSSIRQGGVGETQYF. The CDR3, as DNA: TGTGCCAGCAGTTCCATCCGACAGGGGGGAGTCGGAGAGACCCAGTACTTC. The V and J genes are TRBV6-2 or TRBV6-3 and TRBJ2-5; 9 nucleotides align to TRBD1. CDR3 length equals 17 residues. Trimming cost V 4 bases and J 4 bases; bases outside gene matches: 13. Germline CDR1 MNHEY, CDR2 SVGEGT.

The chain couples TRBV27 to TRBJ1-4, with 7 bases matching TRBD1. J was trimmed by 4 bases and V by 6 bases; bases with no gene match: 14. The CDR3 extends over 17 amino acids. Germline CDR1 reads MNHEY; CDR2 reads SMNVEV (reference sequence). CDR3 sequence (DNA): TGTGCCAGCAGAAAACAGGGGTTCACGGACGGTAATGAAAAACTGTTTTTT. This translates into CASRKQGFTDGNEKLFF.

The rearrangement links TRBV25-1 to TRBJ2-7, with 7 bases identical to TRBD2. After removal of 4 bases from V and 6 bases from J, the junction contained 12 bases not matched to a gene. CDR1 is MGHDK, CDR2 SYGVNS, per germline. The CDR3 has 15 amino acids. The CDR3 loop reads CASSVKRGLPSEQYF. CDR3 nucleotides: TGTGCCAGCAGTGTTAAGCGGGGCCTGCCGAGCGAGCAGTACTTC.

V usage is TRBV4-1 and J usage is TRBJ2-1; 9 nucleotides line up with TRBD2. The CDR3 totals 15 residues. V dropped 0 bases and J dropped 8; count of bases not matched to a gene: 5. Per the germline V gene, CDR1 is MGHRA and CDR2 is YSYEKL. The chain's CDR3 is CASSQEPSGNYEQFF. The CDR3 DNA sequence: TGCGCCAGCAGCCAAGAGCCTAGCGGGAACTATGAGCAGTTCTTC.

The V gene is TRBV28, the J gene TRBJ2-3; a weak D match, TRBD2 (6 bases). The V gene lost 7 bases and the J gene lost 0 bases, with 17 bases spanning the gap. CDR3 length: 16 residues. Germline lookup yields CDR1 MDHEN and CDR2 SYDVKM. The CDR3 loop is CASKDRVGGSTDTQYF. The DNA of the CDR3 is TGTGCCAGCAAAGACCGAGTCGGGGGAAGCACAGATACGCAGTATTTT.

This clone has just one count. V and J are TRBV28 and TRBJ1-1; D is unresolved. The length of the CDR3 is 13 residues. In germline, CDR1 is MDHEN, CDR2 SYDVKM. The germline V and J ends were trimmed by 11 bases and 4 bases, with 17 bases remaining between them. The CDR3 bases are TGTGCCGGCTCAAACCGGGAGGGCACTGAAGCTTTCTTT. Residues: CAGSNREGTEAFF. The full variable domain, completed using reference TRBV28 and TRBJ1-1, is DVKVTQSSRYLVKRTGEKVFLECVQDMDHENMFWYRQDPGLGLRLIYFSYDVKMKEKGDIPEGYSVSREKKERFSLILESASTNQTSMYLCAGSNREGTEAFFGQGTRLTVV.

This clone was seen a few times. The chain combines TRBV2 with TRBJ2-7; tentatively, D is TRBD1 (5 bases). This CDR3 contains 13 residues. Germline V gives CDR1 SNHLY, CDR2 FYNNEI. V was cut by 8 bases and J by 1 base, with 12 bases left in between. The CDR3 region has the DNA TGTGCCAGCTGTGGGGCCTTATCCTACGAGCAGTACTTC. Amino acids: CASCGALSYEQYF.

V gene TRBV7-2 combines with J gene TRBJ2-7; 7 bases match TRBD1. J gave up 3 bases and V 5 bases, and 4 bases lay outside the gene matches. CDR1 and CDR2 (germline): SGHTA, FQGNSA. The CDR3 runs 13 residues. The CDR3 sequence is CASSRDSLYEQYF. The CDR3 DNA is TGTGCCAGCAGCCGGGACAGCCTCTACGAGCAGTACTTC.

This chain links TRBV6-2 or TRBV6-3 with TRBJ2-7; 9 bases map to TRBD1. Germline V gene data show CDR1 as MNHEY and CDR2 as SVGEGT. The ends lost 4 bases at V and 6 bases at J; junction bases unmatched: 7. The CDR3 has 14 amino acids. CDR3 protein: CASSSGQGIGEQYF. In DNA, the CDR3 is TGTGCCAGCAGTTCCGGACAGGGGATCGGCGAGCAGTACTTC.

This clone was counted only a few times. Other DNA sequences in this specimen translate into the identical CDR3. The chain links TRBV5-1 to TRBJ2-7, with a tentative D call TRBD2 (6 bases). The CDR3 is 14 residues long. V lost 0 bases to trimming and J lost 1 base, with 8 bases between them. Per the germline V gene, CDR1 is SGHRS and CDR2 is YFSETQ. CDR3 sequence (DNA): TGCGCCAGCAGCTTGGTGGGGGGATCCTACGAGCAGTACTTC. It translates to CASSLVGGSYEQYF.

The chain joins TRBV7-2 to TRBJ2-2, with TRBD1 identical over 9 bases. Germline V gene data show CDR1 as SGHTA and CDR2 as FQGNSA. The ends lost 0 bases at V and 3 bases at J; junction bases unmatched: 11. The CDR3 is 19 amino acids. The CDR3 region has the DNA TGTGCCAGCAGCTTAGCGCGGGACAGGGCTGTAGGTGACACCGGGGAGCTGTTTTTT. This translates into CASSLARDRAVGDTGELFF.

The genes are TRBV28 and TRBJ2-7, with 14 positions matching TRBD2. The CDR3 totals 15 residues. Germline V gene lookup returns CDR1 MDHEN and CDR2 SYDVKM. V lost 4 bases, J lost 3 bases, and 2 bases stayed unmatched. CDR3 DNA: TGTGCCAGCAGTTCTGGACTAGCGGGAGGCTACGAGCAGTACTTC. Encoded protein: CASSSGLAGGYEQYF.

V is TRBV7-3 and J is TRBJ2-1; 10 bases map to TRBD1. Germline V gene sequence: CDR1 SGHTA, CDR2 FQGTGA. CDR3 length: 16 residues. Trimming cost V 5 bases and J 7 bases; bases outside gene matches: 11. The CDR3 spells CASSPGQGMSLNEQFF. The CDR3 nucleotides are TGTGCCAGCAGCCCGGGACAGGGGATGAGTTTGAATGAGCAGTTCTTC.

The chain combines TRBV3-1 (or the pseudogene TRBV3-2) with TRBJ2-7, with TRBD2 identical over 16 bases. This CDR3 is built from 17 residues. The germline V gene encodes CDR1 LGHDT and CDR2 YNNKEL (reference sequence). The V segment lost 1 base and the J segment 6 bases; nucleotides outside the gene matches: 6. The CDR3 bases are TGTGCCAGCAGCCAAGCAGGGACTAGCGGGAGGGCCGTCGAGCAGTACTTC. This translates into CASSQAGTSGRAVEQYF.

This chain uses TRBV19 with TRBJ1-2; TRBD1 aligns across 8 bases. Trimming at V came to 6 bases and at J to 1 base, leaving 4 bases not matched to a gene. Per the germline V gene, CDR1 is LNHDA and CDR2 is SQIVND (reference sequence). The CDR3 runs 14 residues. The CDR3 nucleotides read TGTGCCAGTAGCACGGACAGGGTTAACTATGGCTACACCTTC. Its protein is CASSTDRVNYGYTF.

The chain uses TRBV6-1 and TRBJ2-7; 11 bases align to TRBD1. Germline trimming cut 1 base from V and 4 bases from J; bases unmatched to any gene: 6. Per the germline V gene, CDR1 is MNHNS and CDR2 is SASEGT. The CDR3 spans 16 residues. CDR3 in DNA: TGTGCCAGCAGTGAAGTAGGGACAGGGGGGCCTTACGAGCAGTACTTC. As protein: CASSEVGTGGPYEQYF.

This clone turned up a few times. In the same sample, other DNA sequences code for this CDR3. The chain joins TRBV9 to TRBJ1-5; 8 bases are shared with TRBD1. The CDR3 length is 15 residues. The J segment lost 6 bases and the V segment lost 0 bases, leaving 5 bases of the junction unmatched. From germline, CDR1 is SGDLS and CDR2 YYNGEE. The CDR3 nucleotides read TGTGCCAGCAGCGTAGGTCCAGGGGGCGGTCAGCCCCAGCATTTT. It is translated as CASSVGPGGGQPQHF.

This chain uses TRBV7-9 with TRBJ2-7; D might be TRBD2 (6 bases). The CDR3 is 11 amino acids. The V gene lost 4 bases and the J gene lost 7 bases, with 8 bases spanning the gap. CDR1 SEHNR and CDR2 FQNEAQ come from the germline V gene (reference sequence). The CDR3 bases are TGTGCCAGCAGCTGGGAGGTAGAGCAGTACTTC. Its translation: CASSWEVEQYF.

Written as DNA, the CDR3 is TGTGCCACCACAGGCGGGACTAGCGGGAGTGGTGAGCAGTTCTTC. Translated, it gives CATTGGTSGSGEQFF. The chain links TRBV5-4 to TRBJ2-1, with 14 bases lining up with TRBD2. Germline CDR1 is SGHNT and CDR2 is YYREEE (reference sequence). CDR3 length: 15 residues. Losses at the gene ends were 9 bases for V and 9 bases for J; bases not matched to a gene: 11.

This rearrangement joins TRBV6-2 or TRBV6-3 to TRBJ2-2; D is possibly TRBD1 (6 bases). V lost 2 bases to trimming and J lost 6 bases, with 16 bases between them. The CDR3 loop spans 16 amino acids. Looked up from germline, CDR1 is MNHEY and CDR2 is SVGEGT. The CDR3 loop is CASSYLGQSMPGELFF. The DNA of the CDR3 is TGTGCCAGCAGTTACCTGGGACAAAGTATGCCCGGGGAGCTGTTTTTT.